Listed below are T cell receptor beta chains from one sample, sequenced in a study of blood T cell repertoires in COVID-19. Sequenced by immunoSEQ multiplex PCR; TCRdb stores in-frame clones only, minus some. The data hold 110,000 or so clones, with 81% observed a single time. The source material was peripheral blood. The receptor source for this set is a man at least 80 years old with acute or convalescent COVID-19. Both conserved end residues are part of each CDR3. D genes are given only for firm matches. The size of a clone is reported for some rows only, either as once, few or many, or as a class for expanded clones.

j_call,clone_size,v_call,d_call,cdr3_nt,cdr3_aa
TRBJ1-1,.,TRBV6-5,.,TGTGCCAGCAGTACTAAAAGACAGGAGGACACTGAAGCTTTCTTT,CASSTKRQEDTEAFF
TRBJ2-5,.,TRBV27,TRBD2,TGTGCCAGCAGTCCCCAAGCGGGAGGTAGGGGACAAGAGACCCAGTACTTC,CASSPQAGGRGQETQYF
TRBJ2-6,.,TRBV20-1,.,TGCAGTGCTAGTCCTTCAGGACACTCTGGGGCCAACGTCCTGACTTTC,CSASPSGHSGANVLTF
TRBJ1-6,.,TRBV2,.,TGTGCCAGCAGTGAATCTGCGCCTTCTAATTCACCCCTCCACTTT,CASSESAPSNSPLHF
TRBJ1-1,few,TRBV14,.,TGTGCCAGCAGCCAAGGTAGGCAGGCAGCTATGATCATGAACACTGAAGCTTTCTTT,CASSQGRQAAMIMNTEAFF
TRBJ1-6,.,TRBV7-8,.,TGTGCCAGCAGCTTCCGGGATTCACCCCTCCACTTT,CASSFRDSPLHF
TRBJ1-6,.,TRBV18,TRBD1,TGTGCCAGCTCACCCAGACAGGGTTGGAGTTCACCCCTCCACTTT,CASSPRQGWSSPLHF
TRBJ1-2,.,TRBV7-9,.,TGTGCCAGCAGCCCGAAGACAGGATCTAACTATGGCTACACCTTC,CASSPKTGSNYGYTF
TRBJ2-7,.,TRBV5-4,TRBD2,TGTGCCAGCAGCTTGGCGGGGGGGGCCTACTCCTACGAGCAGTACTTC,CASSLAGGAYSYEQYF
TRBJ2-2,once,TRBV10-3,TRBD2,TGTGCCATCGGGACTAGCGGGAGGGCTGGCACCGGGGAGCTGTTTTTT,CAIGTSGRAGTGELFF
TRBJ1-5,.,TRBV28,.,TGTGCCAGCAGGGACAGTTATAGCAATCAGCCCCAGCATTTT,CASRDSYSNQPQHF
TRBJ1-6,.,TRBV4-1,.,TGCGCCAGCAGCCAACCCCCCCTGCTCCCAGGACAGCTGAGCTCCTATAATTCACCCCTCCACTTT,CASSQPPLLPGQLSSYNSPLHF
TRBJ2-3,once,TRBV18,.,TGTGCCAGCTCACCACGCCGGGCAGGAGGGGGCCTCGCAGATACGCAGTATTTT,CASSPRRAGGGLADTQYF
TRBJ1-5,.,TRBV7-2,TRBD1,TGTGCCAGCAGCCGGACAGGGGGCTCCAATCAGCCCCAGCATTTT,CASSRTGGSNQPQHF
TRBJ2-7,.,TRBV18,.,TGTGCCAGCTCACCTGTGAGGAGTTCCCAGGGCCTCTCGGGGCAGTACTTC,CASSPVRSSQGLSGQYF
TRBJ2-7,.,TRBV2,.,TGTGCCAGCAGTGGGTCAGCGCGAGGTCTCTCCTACGAGCAGTACTTC,CASSGSARGLSYEQYF
TRBJ1-3,once,TRBV6-2/TRBV6-3,.,TGTGCCAGCAGTTTAAGGGGGAACTCTGGAAACACCATATATTTT,CASSLRGNSGNTIYF
TRBJ2-1,.,TRBV9,TRBD2,TGTGCCAGCAGCGTAGATCTGGCGGGAGGGGATTTTTACAATGAGCAGTTCTTC,CASSVDLAGGDFYNEQFF
TRBJ2-5,.,TRBV18,TRBD1,TGTGCCAGCTCGGGACAGGGCCAAGAGACCCAGTACTTC,CASSGQGQETQYF
TRBJ2-5,.,TRBV10-3,TRBD2,TGTGCCATCAGTGAGTCAGGTAGCGGGTACCCCGGGGAGACCCAGTACTTC,CAISESGSGYPGETQYF
TRBJ1-5,.,TRBV7-2,.,TGTGCCAGCAGCTTCCGGGACATCGGTGATAATCAGCCCCAGCATTTT,CASSFRDIGDNQPQHF
TRBJ1-2,.,TRBV3-1/TRBV3-2,.,TGTGCCAGCAGCCAAGCTTCAGGGTCCTATGGCTACACCTTC,CASSQASGSYGYTF
TRBJ1-6,once,TRBV27,.,TGTGCCAGCAGACGATCGACAGGCTCAGGGAATTCACCCCTCCACTTT,CASRRSTGSGNSPLHF
TRBJ1-2,.,TRBV18,.,TGTGCCAGCTCACCACTGGGAGGGGAGAACTATGGCTACACCTTC,CASSPLGGENYGYTF
TRBJ2-1,.,TRBV30,.,TGTGCCTGGAGTGTACGGGGCAATGAGCAGTTCTTC,CAWSVRGNEQFF
TRBJ2-7,few,TRBV18,.,TGTGCCAGCTCACCACGACAGACCTACGAGCAGTACTTC,CASSPRQTYEQYF
TRBJ1-5,.,TRBV19,TRBD1,TGTGCCAGTAGTCAACCCGGGACAGGGTATCAGCCCCAGCATTTT,CASSQPGTGYQPQHF
TRBJ1-2,once,TRBV6-5,TRBD1,TGTGCCAGCAGTTATTACCGGGACAGATCATCCTACACCTTC,CASSYYRDRSSYTF
TRBJ2-7,.,TRBV12-3/TRBV12-4,.,TGTGCCAGCAGTCGTCAGGGATACGAGCAGTACTTC,CASSRQGYEQYF
TRBJ2-7,.,TRBV2,TRBD2,TGTGCCAGCAGTGTGGGCGGGAGATCCTACGAGCAGTACTTC,CASSVGGRSYEQYF
TRBJ2-3,.,TRBV28,TRBD1,TGTGCCAGCAGCCTGATAGGACAGGGAATAGATACGCAGTATTTT,CASSLIGQGIDTQYF
TRBJ1-5,.,TRBV20-1,.,TGCAGTGCTAGTGTACAGCTCAATCAGCCCCAGCATTTT,CSASVQLNQPQHF
TRBJ2-1,few,TRBV18,.,TGTGCCAGCTCACTCATTTCCGGGAGCATTTCCTACAATGAGCAGTTCTTC,CASSLISGSISYNEQFF
TRBJ2-7,.,TRBV28,TRBD1,TGTGCCAGCAGTTTCATCGGGACAGGATTGAACGAGCAGTACTTC,CASSFIGTGLNEQYF
TRBJ2-3,.,TRBV18,.,TGTGCCAGCTCACCCCGAGGCGGATCTAGCACAGATACGCAGTATTTT,CASSPRGGSSTDTQYF
TRBJ1-5,.,TRBV2,.,TGTGCCAGCAGTGCTCAGGGTGTTCAGCCCCAGCATTTT,CASSAQGVQPQHF
TRBJ2-1,.,TRBV7-3,TRBD2,TGTGCCAGCAGCCCTCAGCGGGACTCCTACAATGAGCAGTTCTTC,CASSPQRDSYNEQFF
TRBJ1-5,.,TRBV10-2,TRBD1,TGCGCCAGCAGTGAGTGGCAGGGGGGTTATCAGCCCCAGCATTTT,CASSEWQGGYQPQHF
TRBJ1-5,.,TRBV18,TRBD1,TGTGCCAGCTCACCACAGGGACAGGGAAGCAATCAGCCCCAGCATTTT,CASSPQGQGSNQPQHF
TRBJ2-7,.,TRBV5-1,TRBD1,TGCGCCAGCAGCCGGGGACAGGGGGCGATTGACGAGCAGTACTTC,CASSRGQGAIDEQYF
TRBJ1-6,.,TRBV7-2,.,TGTGCCAGCAGCGTCGGAGGAGGTCTTTATTCACCCCTCCACTTT,CASSVGGGLYSPLHF
TRBJ1-1,once,TRBV6-5,TRBD1,TGTGCCAGCAGTTATCGGGAACAGGGGAGGACTGAAGCTTTCTTT,CASSYREQGRTEAFF
TRBJ2-3,.,TRBV30,.,TGTGCCTGGAGCGGCCAGGGATCGAGGACAGATACGCAGTATTTT,CAWSGQGSRTDTQYF
TRBJ1-2,once,TRBV6-6,.,TGTGCCAGCAGTTCGGCAGGTTTCGAGGGTGGCTACACCTTC,CASSSAGFEGGYTF